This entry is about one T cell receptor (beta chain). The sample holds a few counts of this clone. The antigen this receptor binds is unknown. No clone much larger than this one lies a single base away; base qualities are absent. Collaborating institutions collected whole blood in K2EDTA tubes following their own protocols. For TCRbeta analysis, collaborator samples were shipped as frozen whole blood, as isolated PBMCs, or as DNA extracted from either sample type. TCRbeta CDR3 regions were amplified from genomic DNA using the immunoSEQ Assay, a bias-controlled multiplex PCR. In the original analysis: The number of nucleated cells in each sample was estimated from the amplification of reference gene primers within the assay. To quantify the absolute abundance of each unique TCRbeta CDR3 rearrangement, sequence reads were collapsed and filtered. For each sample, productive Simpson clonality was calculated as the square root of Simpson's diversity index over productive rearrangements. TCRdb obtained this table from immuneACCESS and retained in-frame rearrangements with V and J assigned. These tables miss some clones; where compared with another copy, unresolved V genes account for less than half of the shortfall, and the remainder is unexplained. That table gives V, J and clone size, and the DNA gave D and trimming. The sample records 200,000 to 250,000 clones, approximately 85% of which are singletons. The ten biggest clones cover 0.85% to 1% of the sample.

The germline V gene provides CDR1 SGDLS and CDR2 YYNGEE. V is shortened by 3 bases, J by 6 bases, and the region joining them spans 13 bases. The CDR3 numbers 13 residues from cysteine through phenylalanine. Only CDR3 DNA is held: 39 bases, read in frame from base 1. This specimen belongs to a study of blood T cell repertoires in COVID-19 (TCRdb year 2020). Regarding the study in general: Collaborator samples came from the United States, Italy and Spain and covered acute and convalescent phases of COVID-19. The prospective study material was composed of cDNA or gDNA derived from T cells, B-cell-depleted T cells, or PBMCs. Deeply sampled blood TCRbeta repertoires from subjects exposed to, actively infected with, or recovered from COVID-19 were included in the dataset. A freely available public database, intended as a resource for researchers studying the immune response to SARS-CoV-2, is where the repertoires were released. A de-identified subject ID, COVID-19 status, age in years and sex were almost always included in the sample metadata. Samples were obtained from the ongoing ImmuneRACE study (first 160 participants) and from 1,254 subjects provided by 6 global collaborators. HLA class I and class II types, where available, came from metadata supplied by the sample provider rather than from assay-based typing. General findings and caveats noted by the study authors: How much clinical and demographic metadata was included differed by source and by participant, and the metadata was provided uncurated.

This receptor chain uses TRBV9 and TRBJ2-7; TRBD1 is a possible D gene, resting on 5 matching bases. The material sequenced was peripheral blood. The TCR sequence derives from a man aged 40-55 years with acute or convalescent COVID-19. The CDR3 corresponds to CASSATPGIEQYF. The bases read TGTGCCAGCAGCGCTACCCCAGGGATCGAGCAGTACTTC.